This entry concerns a single TCR beta chain. Described time point: peripheral blood 6 weeks after treatment start. Patients presented with locally advanced or metastatic urothelial carcinoma. The data are from a study of PD-L1 blockade in urothelial cancer. Study-wide background: Patients commenced intravenous atezolizumab, 1,200 mg every 3 weeks, around 2014. In terms of prior chemotherapy, patients had received 0 to 3 regimens.

The assay was immunoSEQ multiplex PCR, and TCRdb's table has in-frame clones only and misses some. Of 95,000 to 150,000 clones detected, about 82% appear once; the ten largest clones hold approximately 2.4%. The CDR3 consists of 14 residues. The sample here was PBMCs, taken around atezolizumab (anti-PD-L1) treatment. The rearrangement uses TRBV21-1 and TRBJ2-4; TRBD2, as called in the table, went unchecked against the DNA. TRBV21-1 is deemed a pseudogene. The TCR comes from a man in his fifties or sixties with urothelial cancer. The CDR3, as DNA: TGTGCCAGCAGTCGCCCTATAGCCAAAAACATTCAGTACTTC. Translation gives CASSRPIAKNIQYF.